Listed below are T cell receptor beta chains from one sample, sequenced in a study of T cell responses to AZD1222 COVID-19 vaccine. Profiling relied on immunoSEQ multiplex PCR, and the TCRdb table lists in-frame clones only, not all of them. The sample records some 99,000 clones, roughly 83% being singletons. Sequencing used peripheral blood, obtained 28 days after the second AZD1222 dose. Every receptor here comes from an adult who received the AZD1222 COVID-19 vaccine. Both conserved end residues are part of each CDR3. Fields, in order: clone size, V gene, D gene, J gene, CDR3 DNA, CDR3 protein. The D gene is left open where the match is weak. A row's size may be missing; if present it is once, few, many or a size class.

-	TRBV6-5	TRBD1	TRBJ1-2	TGTGCCAGCAGTTACTCGAAGGCCCAGGGGGCCTATGGCTACACCTTC	CASSYSKAQGAYGYTF
-	TRBV29-1	-	TRBJ1-2	TGCAGCGTTGTAGGGCAATCCAAGGGAAAGATCTATGGCTACACCTTC	CSVVGQSKGKIYGYTF
-	TRBV9	-	TRBJ1-1	TGTGCCAGCAGCCCCGGGAACCCCGGGGACACTGAAGCTTTCTTT	CASSPGNPGDTEAFF
once	TRBV18	-	TRBJ2-3	TGTGCCAGCTCACCACCTTCCAGAACAGATACGCAGTATTTT	CASSPPSRTDTQYF
-	TRBV6-5	-	TRBJ1-6	TGTGCCAGCAGTTACTCGAGTGACTCACCCCTCCACTTT	CASSYSSDSPLHF
few	TRBV5-5	-	TRBJ1-3	TGTGCCAGCAGCTTGGACGGGAATGGCGGAAACACCATATATTTT	CASSLDGNGGNTIYF
-	TRBV2	TRBD2	TRBJ2-7	TGTGCCAGCAGAGCGGGAGGGCCCTCCGAGCAGTACTTC	CASRAGGPSEQYF
-	TRBV5-1	-	TRBJ2-2	TGCGCCAGCAGCTTGACAGGGCGTGGCGGGGAGCTGTTTTTT	CASSLTGRGGELFF
-	TRBV6-5	-	TRBJ1-5	TGTGCCAGTTCCTCTCAGCCCCAGCATTTT	CASSSQPQHF
-	TRBV4-3	-	TRBJ2-2	TGCGCCAGCAGCCAAGTAGGATCGGGCGGAAGGAGGTTAGCCGGGGAGCTGTTTTTT	CASSQVGSGGRRLAGELFF
once	TRBV29-1	-	TRBJ1-4	TGCAGCGTTGTCCACAGGGATAATGAAAAACTGTTTTTT	CSVVHRDNEKLFF
-	TRBV4-3	TRBD2	TRBJ2-7	TGCGCCAGCAGCCAAGATCACGGTAGCGGGAGATACGAGCAGTACTTC	CASSQDHGSGRYEQYF
-	TRBV10-2	-	TRBJ1-2	TGCGCCAGCAGTGACCCCGACAACTATGGCTACACCTTC	CASSDPDNYGYTF
-	TRBV29-1	TRBD1	TRBJ1-2	TGCAGCACTTGGTCTTGGACAGGGGGAAGGATTCCGTATGGCTACACCTTC	CSTWSWTGGRIPYGYTF
-	TRBV7-9	-	TRBJ1-4	TGTGCCAGCAGCTTAATAGGGCGGCGTACAACTAATGAAAAACTGTTTTTT	CASSLIGRRTTNEKLFF
-	TRBV28	TRBD2	TRBJ2-1	TGTGCCAGCAGTACTCGACTGGGGACTAGGGGGGGCCACTCCTACAATGAGCAGTTCTTC	CASSTRLGTRGGHSYNEQFF
-	TRBV5-1	-	TRBJ1-5	TGCGCCAGCAGCTTGGACGGTAGCAATCAGCCCCAGCATTTT	CASSLDGSNQPQHF
-	TRBV3-1/TRBV3-2	-	TRBJ1-1	TGTGCCAGCAGCCTAACACTGAACACTGAAGCTTTCTTT	CASSLTLNTEAFF
-	TRBV19	-	TRBJ2-7	TGTGCCAGTAGTAACCAGGCGTTACGGACCTACGAGCAGTACTTC	CASSNQALRTYEQYF
-	TRBV5-1	-	TRBJ1-6	TGCGCCAGCAGCTTATTTTCAGGTTCACCCCTCCACTTT	CASSLFSGSPLHF
-	TRBV7-3	TRBD1	TRBJ1-2	TGTGCCAGCAGCCCGGGACAGGGGACCTATGGCTACACCTTC	CASSPGQGTYGYTF
-	TRBV27	-	TRBJ2-7	TGTGCCAGCAGCCGGACAGCCACTGGTGACTACGAGCAGTACTTC	CASSRTATGDYEQYF
-	TRBV21-1	-	TRBJ2-7	TGTGCCAGCAGCCGGGACGGTTCCTACGAGCAGTACTTC	CASSRDGSYEQYF
-	TRBV7-9	-	TRBJ1-3	TGTGCCAGCAGCTTATTGATAGGCACTGGAAACACCATATATTTT	CASSLLIGTGNTIYF
-	TRBV6-1	-	TRBJ1-1	TGTGCCAGCAGTGAGGGAAGTAGTGAAGCTTTCTTT	CASSEGSSEAFF
-	TRBV13	-	TRBJ2-1	TGTGCCAGCAGCTTAGGCTTCGGCGTTAGGGGCCCCAATGAGCAGTTCTTC	CASSLGFGVRGPNEQFF
-	TRBV5-1	-	TRBJ2-1	TGCGCCAGCAGCTACGAGGGGGTCTACAATGAGCAGTTCTTC	CASSYEGVYNEQFF
-	TRBV7-2	-	TRBJ2-7	TGTGCCAGCAGCTTAGGGACTATCTCCTACGAGCAGTACTTC	CASSLGTISYEQYF
-	TRBV24-1	TRBD1	TRBJ2-2	TGTGCCACCCTAGGAGTTGACAATCCGGGACAGCAATTCACCGGGGAGCTGTTTTTT	CATLGVDNPGQQFTGELFF
-	TRBV9	-	TRBJ2-7	TGTGCCAGCAGCGTAGGGTCCAACTCCTACGAGCAGTACTTC	CASSVGSNSYEQYF
-	TRBV4-1	TRBD2	TRBJ2-2	TGCGCCAGCAGCCAGAACGGGAGGGCCTCGGGGGAGCTGTTTTTT	CASSQNGRASGELFF
-	TRBV5-1	-	TRBJ2-2	TGCGCCAGCAGCTTGAGAGGGTCGAACACCGGGGAGCTGTTTTTT	CASSLRGSNTGELFF
-	TRBV3-1/TRBV3-2	-	TRBJ2-1	TGTGCCAGCAGCCAAGTCTCCCGGGAGCAGTTCTTC	CASSQVSREQFF
-	TRBV18	-	TRBJ1-3	TGTGCCAGCTCACTCTCTCGCGGAAACACCATATATTTT	CASSLSRGNTIYF
-	TRBV5-4	-	TRBJ1-1	TGTGCCAGCAGCTTGGAAATGGACACTGAAGCTTTCTTT	CASSLEMDTEAFF
-	TRBV18	-	TRBJ1-1	TGTGCCAGCTCACTAGGGACGGTTATGAACACTGAAGCTTTCTTT	CASSLGTVMNTEAFF
-	TRBV11-2	-	TRBJ1-4	TGTGCCAGCAGCCCCCGGGGGGCGCGGGGTAATTCAAAACTGTTTTTT	CASSPRGARGNSKLFF
-	TRBV7-9	-	TRBJ1-1	TGTGCCAGCAGCCCGACAGGTCACACTGAAGCTTTCTTT	CASSPTGHTEAFF
-	TRBV6-5	-	TRBJ1-2	TGTGCCAGCAAGCCGAGGGGGTACGTCTATGGCTACACCTTC	CASKPRGYVYGYTF
-	TRBV6-6	TRBD1	TRBJ2-6	TGTGCCAGCAGTCCCCCCCGCCCGGGACAGGGTCTATCTGGGGCCAACGTCCTGACTTTC	CASSPPRPGQGLSGANVLTF
-	TRBV7-3	-	TRBJ1-1	TGTGCCAGCAGCTTAAGTGGTAAGGGTAGAACTGAAGCTTTCTTT	CASSLSGKGRTEAFF
-	TRBV19	-	TRBJ2-3	TGTGCCAGTAGTAACTTAGCCAACACAGATACGCAGTATTTT	CASSNLANTDTQYF
few	TRBV5-6	TRBD1	TRBJ1-2	TGTGCCAGCAGCTCCCAGGGGGCTCGGGGGTTCTATGGCTACACCTTC	CASSSQGARGFYGYTF
once	TRBV15	-	TRBJ1-1	TGTGCCACCAGCAGAGGTAGACTGAACACTGAAGCTTTCTTT	CATSRGRLNTEAFF
-	TRBV6-2/TRBV6-3	-	TRBJ2-7	TGTGCCAGCAGCTTGGGGGGACAGACCCGATACGAGCAGTACTTC	CASSLGGQTRYEQYF
-	TRBV10-2	-	TRBJ2-4	TGCGCCAGCAGTGTAAGGGGGGGCAAAAACATTCAGTACTTC	CASSVRGGKNIQYF
-	TRBV5-1	TRBD1	TRBJ2-1	TGCGCCAGCAGCTCCTTGGGACAGCGACGTACTTACGATGAGCAGTTCTTC	CASSSLGQRRTYDEQFF
once	TRBV27	-	TRBJ1-5	TGTGCCAGCAGCCAATTCCCGGTGTTCGGGAATCAGCCCCAGCATTTT	CASSQFPVFGNQPQHF
-	TRBV9	-	TRBJ1-5	TGTGCCAGCAGCCCGACCAAGGCGGAGGGTGGGAGCAATCAGCCCCAGCATTTT	CASSPTKAEGGSNQPQHF
-	TRBV3-1/TRBV3-2	TRBD2	TRBJ2-7	TGTGCCAGCAGCCAAGATCCAAGCGGGGGTTCCTACGAGCAGTACTTC	CASSQDPSGGSYEQYF
-	TRBV29-1	-	TRBJ2-3	TGCAGCGTTCAGCACGACACAGATACGCAGTATTTT	CSVQHDTDTQYF